This passage covers 21 T cell receptor beta chains from one sample sequenced in a study of long-term antiretroviral therapy in people with HIV. At survey level, the immunoSEQ assay was run in its v3.0 version. Using immunoSEQ multiplex PCR, the repertoire was profiled, and TCRdb retains in-frame clones only, with some absent. Among 30,000 to 45,000 clones listed, 80% were seen once. The starting material was unsorted PBMCs, obtained 3.4 years after starting antiretroviral therapy. The source is a man aged 25 to 45 with HIV.

V and J are TRBV4-3 and TRBJ1-2; D gene unclear. Germline V gene lookup returns CDR1 LGHNA and CDR2 YSLEER. The CDR3 consists of 15 residues. V was shortened by 2 bases and J by 5 bases, with 15 bases between the two germline ends. The DNA of the CDR3 is TGCGCCAGCAGCCAACAACGAGGGTGGGAATATGGCTACACCTTC. Translated: CASSQQRGWEYGYTF.

In regard to this clone: Distinct nucleotide sequences in the sample also encode this CDR3. CDR3 sequence reads: CASSLQGYEQYF. Written as DNA, the CDR3 is TGTGCCAGCAGTTTACAGGGCTACGAGCAGTACTTC. This chain joins TRBV28 and TRBJ2-7, with D possibly TRBD1 on 5 matching bases. The CDR3 is 12 residues long. CDR1 and CDR2 from the germline V gene are MDHEN and SYDVKM. Trimming pared 2 bases from V and 3 bases from J, leaving 5 bases between.

This sequence joins TRBV28 and TRBJ2-7; 8 bases line up with TRBD2. The length of the CDR3 is 14 residues. Germline lookup yields CDR1 MDHEN and CDR2 SYDVKM. With 5 bases clipped from V and 3 bases from J, the junction kept 6 bases outside the gene matches. Here the CDR3 DNA reads TGTGCCAGCAGTCCAGCGGGAGTAAGCTACGAGCAGTACTTC. Its protein product is CASSPAGVSYEQYF.

This clone was seen more than once but under ten times. This rearrangement joins TRBV2 to TRBJ2-7; tentatively, D is TRBD2 (5 bases). The V end was cut by 6 bases, the J end by 2 bases, with 14 bases between. CDR3 length: 14 residues. Germline V gene data show CDR1 as SNHLY and CDR2 as FYNNEI. This CDR3 is CASRRTPVPYEQYF. Here the CDR3 DNA reads TGTGCCAGCAGGCGGACTCCTGTTCCCTACGAGCAGTACTTC. Combining the CDR3 with reference TRBV2 and TRBJ2-7 gives the whole variable domain EPEVTQTPSHQVTQMGQEVILRCVPISNHLYFYWYRQILGQKVEFLVSFYNNEISEKSEIFDDQFSVERPDGSNFTLKIRSTKLEDSAMYFCASRRTPVPYEQYFGPGTRLTVT.

The chain recombines TRBV5-4 with TRBJ2-7; D call uncertain. The length of the CDR3 is 13 residues. CDR1 SGHNT and CDR2 YYREEE come from the germline V gene (reference sequence). V dropped 5 bases and J dropped 0 bases, with 9 bases sitting between them. DNA of the CDR3: TGTGCCAGCAGTTTCGACGTCTCCTACGAGCAGTACTTC. It encodes CASSFDVSYEQYF.

The rearrangement uses TRBV5-5 and TRBJ1-1; D gene uncertain. The CDR3 loop spans 13 amino acids. With 3 bases removed from V and 5 bases from J, the gap between germline ends came to 11 bases. CDR1 SGHKS and CDR2 YYEKEE come from the germline V gene (reference sequence). CDR3 region: CASSSHPETEAFF. The DNA for the CDR3 is TGTGCCAGCAGCTCTCACCCGGAAACTGAAGCTTTCTTT.

CDR3 nucleotides: TGTGCCAGCAGCTTGGGACTAGCGGGAGGGAGCGAGCAGTACTTC. Its protein is CASSLGLAGGSEQYF. V gene TRBV5-8 combines with J gene TRBJ2-7; TRBD2 matches 14 bases. Germline CDR1 reads SGHTS; CDR2 reads YDEGEE. The V gene end was trimmed by 0 bases and the J gene end by 6 bases; junction bases not matched to a gene: 2. The CDR3 runs 15 residues. The full variable domain, rest sourced from reference TRBV5-8 and TRBJ2-7, is EAGVTQSPTHLIKTRGQQATLRCSPISGHTSVYWYQQALGLGLQFLLWYDEGEERNRGNFPPRFSGRQFPNYSSELNVNALELEDSALYLCASSLGLAGGSEQYFGPGTRLTVT.

The gene calls are TRBV30 and TRBJ2-3; D gene unclear. The V and J ends lost 5 bases and 6 bases respectively, with 9 bases between them. The CDR3 loop spans 11 amino acids. The germline CDR1 and CDR2 sequences are GTSNPN and SVGIG (reference sequence). The CDR3 is CAWLSADTQYF. In nucleotides, the CDR3 is TGTGCCTGGCTAAGTGCGGATACGCAGTATTTT. Filled out from reference TRBV30 and TRBJ2-3, the complete variable domain reads SQTIHQWPATLVQPVGSPLSLECTVEGTSNPNLYWYRQAAGRGLQLLFYSVGIGQISSEVPQNLSASRPQDRQFILSSKKLLLSDSGFYLCAWLSADTQYFGPGTRLTVL.

The chain is built from TRBV19 and TRBJ1-5; 8 bases align to TRBD1. Unmatched junction bases numbered 9, after V lost 5 bases and J lost 3 bases. Germline V CDR1 and CDR2: LNHDA, SQIVND (reference sequence). This CDR3 is built from 16 residues. The CDR3 is CASSSQTGEVNQPQHF. The CDR3 bases are TGTGCCAGTAGTTCACAGACAGGGGAGGTCAATCAGCCCCAGCATTTT.

This chain uses TRBV5-6 with TRBJ1-5; 9 positions match TRBD1. Germline CDR1 reads SGHDT; CDR2 reads YYEEEE. This CDR3 is built from 15 residues. The J segment lost 1 base and the V segment lost 2 bases, leaving 1 base of the junction unmatched. The CDR3 nucleotides read TGTGCCAGCAGCTTACAGGGGGCCAGCAATCAGCCCCAGCATTTT. Its protein is CASSLQGASNQPQHF.

J is TRBJ2-3 and V is TRBV7-8; 7 nucleotides align to TRBD2. V trimming: 3 bases; J trimming: 3 bases; junction bases outside the gene matches: 6. The CDR3 spans 15 residues. Germline CDR1 SGHVS, CDR2 FQNEAQ. In DNA form, the CDR3 reads TGTGCCAGCAGCTTTCGCGGGAGTTTGACAGATACGCAGTATTTT. As protein: CASSFRGSLTDTQYF.

This clone was seen a single time. DNA of the CDR3: TGTGCCAGCAGTCAAGGGAACGAGCAGTACTTC. Translating it yields CASSQGNEQYF. The chain recombines TRBV6-5 with TRBJ2-7; D is unresolved. Germline V gene lookup returns CDR1 MNHEY and CDR2 SVGAGI. This CDR3 is built from 11 residues. V lost 5 bases and J lost 5, with 7 bases in between.

The chain has TRBV7-2 and TRBJ2-7; the D is unclear. The ends were cut back, 4 bases at V and 7 bases at J, with 14 bases in the middle. This CDR3 spans 13 amino acids. Germline CDR1 SGHTA, CDR2 FQGNSA. CDR3 nucleotides: TGTGCCAGCAGCTCCTCTGGGAAAAAGGAGCAGTACTTC. Its translation: CASSSSGKKEQYF.

There are a few counts of this clone. The V gene is TRBV21-1, the J gene TRBJ2-7; TRBD1, the table's D call, lacks a check against the DNA. TRBV21-1 is assigned pseudogene status. The CDR3 is 14 residues long. Here the CDR3 reads CASRTQAIYYEQYF. As DNA, the CDR3 is TGTGCCAGCAGAACTCAGGCCATCTACTACGAGCAGTACTTC.

This chain connects TRBV4-1 to TRBJ1-1, with D unclear. The CDR3 totals 11 residues. The germline gives CDR1 MGHRA, CDR2 YSYEKL. V was trimmed by 10 bases and J by 1 base, leaving 7 bases between them. The CDR3 loop reads CATKTNTEAFF. Written as DNA, the CDR3 is TGCGCCACCAAGACGAACACTGAAGCTTTCTTT.

This chain uses TRBV15 with TRBJ2-3; D not resolved. Germline CDR1 reads LNHNV; CDR2 reads YYDKDF (reference sequence). V lost 3 bases to trimming and J lost 4 bases, with 8 bases between them. The CDR3 sequence is 13 residues long. CDR3 loop: CATSRNWPDTQYF. CDR3 coding DNA: TGTGCCACCAGCAGGAATTGGCCAGATACGCAGTATTTT. Filled out from reference TRBV15 and TRBJ2-3, the complete variable domain reads DAMVIQNPRYQVTQFGKPVTLSCSQTLNHNVMYWYQQKSSQAPKLLFHYYDKDFNNEADTPDNFQSRRPNTSFCFLDIRSPGLGDTAMYLCATSRNWPDTQYFGPGTRLTVL.

The chain has TRBV7-2 and TRBJ1-4, with 7 bases aligning to TRBD1. Germline assignment: CDR1 SGHTA and CDR2 FQGNSA. The length of the CDR3 is 15 residues. Trimming took 1 base from V and 4 from J; bases not matched to a gene: 3. The DNA of the CDR3 is TGTGCCAGCAGCTTAGGGGGACAGCTTAATGAAAAACTGTTTTTT. Its protein product is CASSLGGQLNEKLFF.

The V gene is TRBV2, the J gene TRBJ2-7, with 7 bases matching TRBD1. This CDR3 spans 16 amino acids. Germline CDR1 reads SNHLY; CDR2 reads FYNNEI. With V trimmed by 0 bases and J by 4 bases, 9 bases remained unmatched. In nucleotides, the CDR3 is TGTGCCAGCAGTGAAGCGGCGGCAGGGGGAAAGTACGAGCAGTACTTC. It codes for CASSEAAAGGKYEQYF.

V usage is TRBV28 and J usage is TRBJ1-5, with TRBD1 matching 7 bases. J lost 5 bases, V lost 7 bases, and 14 bases had no gene match. CDR3 length equals 16 residues. In germline, CDR1 is MDHEN, CDR2 SYDVKM. This chain's CDR3 is CASTTYRGFNDQPQHF. DNA for the CDR3: TGTGCCAGCACCACGTACAGGGGCTTTAACGATCAGCCCCAGCATTTT. Complete variable domain (other parts from reference TRBV28 and TRBJ1-5): DVKVTQSSRYLVKRTGEKVFLECVQDMDHENMFWYRQDPGLGLRLIYFSYDVKMKEKGDIPEGYSVSREKKERFSLILESASTNQTSMYLCASTTYRGFNDQPQHFGDGTRLSIL.

The gene calls are TRBV14 and TRBJ2-1; 8 bases agree with TRBD2. Germline CDR1 SGHDN, CDR2 FVKESK. The CDR3 loop spans 11 amino acids. The trim removed 4 bases at V and 15 bases at J, leaving 5 bases unmatched. The CDR3, as DNA: TGTGCCAGCAGCCTTAAGCGGGAGTCGTTCTTC. Amino acid sequence: CASSLKRESFF.

This clone was seen a handful of times. The gene calls are TRBV9 and TRBJ2-2; TRBD2 might be the D (6 bases). The ends were cut back, 0 bases at V and 11 bases at J, with 11 bases in the middle. CDR3 length: 13 amino acids. The germline CDR1 and CDR2 sequences are SGDLS and YYNGEE. The CDR3 sequence: CASSVDITSELFF. CDR3 nucleotide sequence: TGTGCCAGCAGCGTAGATATCACTAGCGAGCTGTTTTTT.